What follows are 17 T cell receptor beta chains derived from one specimen sequenced in a study of blood T cell repertoires in COVID-19 (dated by TCRdb to 2018 to 2021). Library preparation used the immunoSEQ multiplex PCR assay. TCRdb retrieved this table from immuneACCESS and kept in-frame rearrangements only. Not all clones are present; in checked studies, unresolved V genes account for under half, and no reason is known for the remainder. The sample table lists a few hundred thousand clones, 84% of them with a count of one. 5.5% to 7.5% of the sample is taken by the ten largest. The sample consisted of PBMCs or T cells enriched from blood (not recorded which). Source of these receptors: a woman between 40 and 50 years old who had recovered from COVID-19.

The chain is built from TRBV19 and TRBJ2-1; TRBD2 matches at 12 bases. Germline V CDR1 and CDR2: LNHDA, SQIVND (reference sequence). After removal of 4 bases from V and 6 bases from J, the junction contained 13 bases not matched to a gene. The CDR3 length is 18 residues. The CDR3 DNA sequence: TGTGCCAGTAGTAGCGGACTAGCGGGACACCACAAATTCAATGAGCAGTTCTTC. Translation: CASSSGLAGHHKFNEQFF. The variable domain in full, completed from reference TRBV19 and TRBJ2-1, reads DGGITQSPKYLFRKEGQNVTLSCEQNLNHDAMYWYRQDPGQGLRLIYYSQIVNDFQKGDIAEGYSVSREKKESFPLTVTSAQKNPTAFYLCASSSGLAGHHKFNEQFFGPGTRLTVL.

The CDR3 DNA sequence: TGTGCCAGCAGCGTAGGCCGGCTAGCGGACTACAATGAGCAGTTCTTC. This encodes CASSVGRLADYNEQFF. V usage is TRBV9 and J usage is TRBJ2-1, with 7 bases lining up with TRBD2. This CDR3 is 16 amino acids long. V lost 0 bases, J lost 3 bases, and 6 bases stayed unmatched. In germline, CDR1 is SGDLS, CDR2 YYNGEE. The variable domain in full, completed from reference TRBV9 and TRBJ2-1, reads DSGVTQTPKHLITATGQRVTLRCSPRSGDLSVYWYQQSLDQGLQFLIQYYNGEERAKGNILERFSAQQFPDLHSELNLSSLELGDSALYFCASSVGRLADYNEQFFGPGTRLTVL.

This chain links TRBV15 with TRBJ1-1; TRBD1 aligns across 8 bases. This CDR3 region has 18 residues. Looked up from germline, CDR1 is LNHNV and CDR2 is YYDKDF (reference sequence). J was trimmed by 3 bases and V by 4 bases; bases with no gene match: 16. CDR3 sequence: CATSKATRQGRPHTEAFF. The CDR3 DNA sequence: TGTGCCACCAGCAAGGCTACCCGACAGGGGAGACCACACACTGAAGCTTTCTTT.

This clone showed up just a few times. The chain couples TRBV7-2 to TRBJ1-3; no clear D gene. Trimming cost V 1 base and J 4 bases, with 5 bases left between them. The CDR3 totals 13 residues. From germline, CDR1 is SGHTA and CDR2 FQGNSA. CDR3 loop: CASSLGQGNTIYF. CDR3 in DNA: TGTGCCAGCAGCTTAGGCCAGGGAAACACCATATATTTT.

This clone appeared a few times. The J gene is TRBJ2-1, the V gene TRBV7-2, with 7 bases identical to TRBD1. CDR1 is SGHTA, CDR2 FQGNSA, per germline. This CDR3 is 14 amino acids long. Unmatched junction bases numbered 10, after V lost 5 bases and J lost 9 bases. The CDR3 reads CASSTRTQGFEQFF. In DNA form, the CDR3 reads TGTGCCAGCAGCACCCGCACACAGGGGTTTGAGCAGTTCTTC.

V gene TRBV28 combines with J gene TRBJ1-6, with 9 bases lining up with TRBD1. CDR3 length equals 15 residues. V trimming: 8 bases; J trimming: 6 bases; junction bases outside the gene matches: 8. CDR1 is MDHEN and CDR2 is SYDVKM in the germline V gene. CDR3: CASLPGDRVNSPLHF. CDR3 DNA: TGTGCCAGCCTCCCCGGGGACAGGGTTAATTCACCCCTCCACTTT.

The genes are TRBV6-2 or TRBV6-3 and TRBJ1-2; weak D call: TRBD1 (5 bases). This CDR3 has 13 amino acids. Germline CDR1 MNHEY, CDR2 SVGEGT. V was cut by 0 bases and J by 6 bases, with 8 bases left in between. The CDR3 sequence: CASSYSAGNGYTF. Here the CDR3 DNA reads TGTGCCAGCAGTTACTCGGCAGGGAATGGCTACACCTTC.

This sequence joins TRBV19 and TRBJ1-3; D ambiguous. There are 14 residues in the CDR3. V shed 6 bases and J shed 1 base, with 10 bases lying between them. CDR1 LNHDA and CDR2 SQIVND come from the germline V gene (reference sequence). CDR3 coding DNA: TGTGCCAGTAGCCTCGAGGGATCTGGAAACACCATATATTTT. Translated, it gives CASSLEGSGNTIYF.

This chain links TRBV7-9 with TRBJ1-4; D gene ambiguous. Trimming pared 4 bases from V and 4 bases from J, leaving 7 bases between. The CDR3 is 13 residues long. CDR1 is SEHNR and CDR2 is FQNEAQ in the germline V gene (reference sequence). The chain's CDR3 is CASSSSLNEKLFF. CDR3 in DNA: TGTGCCAGCAGCTCCTCCCTTAATGAAAAACTGTTTTTT.

The chain joins TRBV28 to TRBJ1-5, with D tentatively TRBD1 (6 bases). V was pared by 5 bases and J by 12 bases, with 14 bases between. CDR1 and CDR2 (germline): MDHEN, SYDVKM. The CDR3 has 12 amino acids. CDR3 in amino acids: CASSPGPGHQHF. For the CDR3, the DNA is TGTGCCAGCAGTCCTGGACCGGGACACCAGCATTTT.

In nucleotides, the CDR3 is TGTGCCAGCAGCTTGGAATGGCAGGATGAGCAGTTCTTC. This codes for CASSLEWQDEQFF. This chain links TRBV5-5 with TRBJ2-1; D remains ambiguous. Germline V gene data show CDR1 as SGHKS and CDR2 as YYEKEE (reference sequence). Deletions cut 0 bases from V and 8 bases from J, with 9 bases between. The CDR3 loop spans 13 amino acids. The full variable domain, completed using reference TRBV5-5 and TRBJ2-1, is DAGVTQSPTHLIKTRGQQVTLRCSPISGHKSVSWYQQVLGQGPQFIFQYYEKEERGRGNFPDRFSARQFPNYSSELNVNALLLGDSALYLCASSLEWQDEQFFGPGTRLTVL.

The chain recombines TRBV7-3 with TRBJ2-3; TRBD2 matches 9 bases. Per the germline V gene, CDR1 is SGHTA and CDR2 is FQGTGA. The CDR3 extends over 15 amino acids. With 1 base clipped from V and 5 bases from J, the junction kept 4 bases outside the gene matches. The CDR3 coding sequence is TGTGCCAGCAGCTTAATAGCTAGCGGGGTAGATACGCAGTATTTT. Its translation: CASSLIASGVDTQYF.

There are a few counts of this clone. CDR3 in amino acids: CASSVRQGASPSEAFF. In nucleotides, the CDR3 is TGTGCCAGTAGTGTCCGACAGGGGGCATCTCCTTCTGAAGCTTTCTTT. The V call is TRBV19, the J call TRBJ1-1; the match to TRBD1 covers 10 bases. The V gene end was trimmed by 5 bases and the J gene end by 6 bases; junction bases not matched to a gene: 12. This CDR3 is 16 amino acids long. Germline CDR1 reads LNHDA; CDR2 reads SQIVND (reference sequence).

This chain connects TRBV6-6 to TRBJ1-5; weak D call: TRBD1 (5 bases). The CDR3 has 15 residues. CDR1 is MNHNY and CDR2 is SVGAGI in the germline V gene (reference sequence). V shed 0 bases and J shed 2 bases, with 8 bases lying between them. As DNA, the CDR3 is TGTGCCAGCAGTTACTCGCTACAGGGCAATCAGCCCCAGCATTTT. It specifies CASSYSLQGNQPQHF.

The V and J genes are TRBV27 and TRBJ2-2; D perhaps matches TRBD1 (6 bases). Germline assignment: CDR1 MNHEY and CDR2 SMNVEV (reference sequence). V lost 2 bases, J lost 1 base, and 8 bases lay in between. The CDR3 consists of 15 residues. The CDR3 loop is CASSLRGGNTGELFF. The CDR3 nucleotides read TGTGCCAGCAGTTTAAGAGGGGGGAACACCGGGGAGCTGTTTTTT.

The chain recombines TRBV18 with TRBJ2-7; tentatively, D is TRBD2 (6 bases). The CDR3 length is 13 residues. V was cut by 3 bases and J by 5 bases, with 11 bases left in between. Germline loops: CDR1 KGHSH, CDR2 LQKENI. In nucleotides, the CDR3 is TGTGCCAGCTCACCGGGGGGAGGCCACGAGCAGTACGTC. This encodes CASSPGGGHEQYV.

The chain has TRBV25-1 and TRBJ2-1; D perhaps matches TRBD2 (6 bases). The germline CDR1 and CDR2 sequences are MGHDK and SYGVNS. CDR3 length: 16 amino acids. V was shortened by 5 bases and J by 3 bases, with 17 bases between the two germline ends. This CDR3 reads CASSSGTRLIYNEQFF. Written as DNA, the CDR3 is TGTGCCAGCAGTTCCGGGACTCGTCTGATCTACAATGAGCAGTTCTTC.